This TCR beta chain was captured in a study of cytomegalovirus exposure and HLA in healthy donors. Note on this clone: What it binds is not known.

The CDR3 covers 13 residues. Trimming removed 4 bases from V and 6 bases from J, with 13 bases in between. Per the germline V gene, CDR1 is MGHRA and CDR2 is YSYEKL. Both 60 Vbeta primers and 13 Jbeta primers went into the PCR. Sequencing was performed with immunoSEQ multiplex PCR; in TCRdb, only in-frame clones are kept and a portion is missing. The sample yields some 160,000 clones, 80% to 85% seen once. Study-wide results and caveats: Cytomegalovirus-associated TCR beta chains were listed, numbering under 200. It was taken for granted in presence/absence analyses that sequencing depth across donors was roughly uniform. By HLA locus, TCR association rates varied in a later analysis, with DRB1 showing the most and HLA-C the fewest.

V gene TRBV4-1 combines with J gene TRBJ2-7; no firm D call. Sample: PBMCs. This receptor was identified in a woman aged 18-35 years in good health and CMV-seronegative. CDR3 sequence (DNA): TGCGCCAGCAGCCTAAGTGGTCCGGTCGAGCAGTACTTC. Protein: CASSLSGPVEQYF.